This T cell receptor (beta chain) appears in the sequencing data of a study of T cells after yellow fever vaccination. V lost 6 bases to trimming and J lost 0 bases; unmatched junction nucleotides: 10. The CDR3 runs to 15 residues. CDR1 SQVTM and CDR2 ANQGSEA come from the germline V gene. A single record per CDR3 protein comes from TCRdb applying MiXCR to the 5' RACE reads. The table shows 360,000 or so distinct CDR3 sequences, with 11% occurring only once. This clonotype was seen only a few times. This sequence joins TRBV29-1 and TRBJ1-1; TRBD1 matches 7 bases. The sample in question was PBMCs, obtained on the day of the first yellow fever vaccination. This sequence originates from a man younger than 30 who received the YFV17D yellow fever vaccine. The CDR3, as DNA: TGCAGCGTGGCACAGGGGTGGGGAATGAACACTGAAGCTTTCTTT. Its translation: CSVAQGWGMNTEAFF.